What follows are 2 T cell receptor beta chains derived from one specimen sequenced in a study of shared clonotypes between healthy human individuals. TCRdb's table, derived via immunoSEQ multiplex PCR, lists solely in-frame clones and lacks some. The sample gives around 1.1 million clones, approximately 80% of which show up once; roughly 0.83% is in the top ten. The sequenced material came from memory CD4+ T cells from PBMCs. The subset: CD45RA-negative fraction. These receptors were obtained from a man between 18 and 35 years old in good health. Some clones in this sample may be carry-over from other donors' samples.

The V and J genes are TRBV28 and TRBJ1-5, with 7 bases matching TRBD1. The germline V gene encodes CDR1 MDHEN and CDR2 SYDVKM. The length of the CDR3 is 17 residues. V lost 5 bases, J lost 2 bases, and 12 bases stayed unmatched. This CDR3 is CASSPTLNRGGNQPQHF. The CDR3 DNA follows: TGTGCCAGCAGTCCAACCCTCAACAGGGGTGGCAATCAGCCCCAGCATTTT.

V and J are TRBV14 and TRBJ1-2, with 11 positions matching TRBD1. The CDR3 spans 17 residues. J was trimmed by 7 bases and V by 4 bases; bases with no gene match: 14. Germline lookup yields CDR1 SGHDN and CDR2 FVKESK. CDR3 nucleotides: TGTGCCAGCAGCCCTGTCGGCCCCGGACAGGGGGCGGGTGGCTACACCTTC. Translated: CASSPVGPGQGAGGYTF.